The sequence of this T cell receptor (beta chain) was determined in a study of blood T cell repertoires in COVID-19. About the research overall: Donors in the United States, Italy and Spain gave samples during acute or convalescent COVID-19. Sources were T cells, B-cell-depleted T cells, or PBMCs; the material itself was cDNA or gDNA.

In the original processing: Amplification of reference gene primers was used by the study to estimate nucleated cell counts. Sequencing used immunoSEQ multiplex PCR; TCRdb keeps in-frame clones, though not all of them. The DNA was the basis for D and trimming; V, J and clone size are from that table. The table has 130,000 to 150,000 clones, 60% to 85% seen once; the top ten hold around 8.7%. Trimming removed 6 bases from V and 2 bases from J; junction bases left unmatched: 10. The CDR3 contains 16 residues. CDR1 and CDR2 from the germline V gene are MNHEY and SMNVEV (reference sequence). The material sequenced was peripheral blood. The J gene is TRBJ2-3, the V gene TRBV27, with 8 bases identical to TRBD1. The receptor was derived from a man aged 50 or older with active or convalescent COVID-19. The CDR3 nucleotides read TGTGCCAGCAGGCAGGGGGCGGGGCCACACACAGATACGCAGTATTTT. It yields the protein CASRQGAGPHTDTQYF.